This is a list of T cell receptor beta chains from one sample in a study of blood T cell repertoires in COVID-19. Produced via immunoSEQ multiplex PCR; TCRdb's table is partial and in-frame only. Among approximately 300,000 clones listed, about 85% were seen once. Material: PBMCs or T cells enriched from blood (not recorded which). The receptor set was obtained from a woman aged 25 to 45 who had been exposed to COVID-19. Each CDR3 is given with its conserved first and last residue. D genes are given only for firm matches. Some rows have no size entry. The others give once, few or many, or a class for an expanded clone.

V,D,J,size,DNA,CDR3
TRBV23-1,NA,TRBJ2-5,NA,TGCGCCAGCAGTCATCGGAGCAGGGTGATTGAGACCCAGTACTTC,CASSHRSRVIETQYF
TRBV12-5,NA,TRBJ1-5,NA,TGTGCTAGTGGTTTGGCCCGAACAGGGTTTCAGCCCCAGCATTTT,CASGLARTGFQPQHF
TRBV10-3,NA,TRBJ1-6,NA,TGTGCCATCAGTGGGGAGGCAGTTAATTCACCCCTCCACTTT,CAISGEAVNSPLHF
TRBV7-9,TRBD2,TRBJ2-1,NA,TGTGCCAGCAGCTTAGGTTTTATAGCGGGGGGCAATGAGCAGTTCTTC,CASSLGFIAGGNEQFF
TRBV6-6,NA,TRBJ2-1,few,TGTGCCAGCAGTCACCCGGGCGGTTACAGGGGGGGACACAATGAGCAGTTCTTC,CASSHPGGYRGGHNEQFF
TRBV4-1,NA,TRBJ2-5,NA,TGCGCCAGCAGCCAAGAGCCCCCAACTAGCTTTTGGGAGACCCAGTACTTC,CASSQEPPTSFWETQYF
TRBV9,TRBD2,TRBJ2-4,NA,TGTGCCAGCAGCGTACAAGGACTAGCGGATGGCGACCTAGCCAAAAACATTCAGTACTTC,CASSVQGLADGDLAKNIQYF
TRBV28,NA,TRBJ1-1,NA,TGTGCCAGCAGTTTGAGGAGGGACGCTTACACTGAAGCTTTCTTT,CASSLRRDAYTEAFF
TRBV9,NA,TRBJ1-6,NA,TGTGCCAGCAGCGTAGGGGCCCTAGCTGATTCACCCCTCCACTTT,CASSVGALADSPLHF
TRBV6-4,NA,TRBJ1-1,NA,TGTGCCAGCCGAAGGGGAGGGACATCGAACACTGAAGCTTTCTTT,CASRRGGTSNTEAFF
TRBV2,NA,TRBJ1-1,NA,TGTGCCAGCAGTCGCACTGAAGCTTTCTTT,CASSRTEAFF
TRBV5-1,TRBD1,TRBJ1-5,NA,TGCGCCAGCAGCTTGGGGACAGGGGGATGGTGGCATTTT,CASSLGTGGWWHF
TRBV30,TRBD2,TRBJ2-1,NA,TGTGCCTGGAGTGGGAGGGGACTAGCGGGGGAGAATGAGCAGTTCTTC,CAWSGRGLAGENEQFF
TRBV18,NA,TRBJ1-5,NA,TGTGCCAGCTCGCCCGGGGGAATGGGCAATCAGCCCCAGCATTTT,CASSPGGMGNQPQHF
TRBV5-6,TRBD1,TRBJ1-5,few,TGTGCCAGCAGCTCAGACAGGGCGAATCAGCCCCAGCATTTT,CASSSDRANQPQHF
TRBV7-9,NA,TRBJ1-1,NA,TGTGCCAGCAGCTTAGGTAGCCACACTGAAGCTTTCTTT,CASSLGSHTEAFF
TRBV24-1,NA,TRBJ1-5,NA,TGTGCCACCAGTGATTCCCGGGACACACTCAATCAGCCCCAGCATTTT,CATSDSRDTLNQPQHF
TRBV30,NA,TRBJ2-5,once,TGTGCCTGGAGCCCGCCTGGCAGGAAGGAGACCCAGTACTTC,CAWSPPGRKETQYF
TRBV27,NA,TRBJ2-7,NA,TGTGCCAACCTAAGTAGCGGCTACGAGCAGTACTTC,CANLSSGYEQYF
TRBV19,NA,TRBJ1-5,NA,TGTGCCAGTAGACCAACCCGGGGTCTTTGGGATTATCAGCCCCAGCATTTT,CASRPTRGLWDYQPQHF
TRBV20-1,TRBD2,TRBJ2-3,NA,TGCAGTGCTAGTGTTTCGGGGGGAACAGATACGCAGTATTTT,CSASVSGGTDTQYF
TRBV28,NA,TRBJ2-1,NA,TGTGCCAGCAGTCTCCAATATAGTTCCTACAATGAGCAGTTCTTC,CASSLQYSSYNEQFF
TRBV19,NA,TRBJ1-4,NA,TGTGCCAGTAGTGGTGAGGCTAATGAAAAACTGTTTTTT,CASSGEANEKLFF
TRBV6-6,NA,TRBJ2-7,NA,TGTGCCAGCAGTACGGACAGTCCAAACCTTTCCTACGAGCAGTACTTC,CASSTDSPNLSYEQYF
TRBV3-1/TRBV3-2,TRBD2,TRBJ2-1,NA,TGTGCCAGCAGCCACGTACCCGGGACTAGCGGACTCTACCAGTCGGGCAATGAGCAGTTCTTC,CASSHVPGTSGLYQSGNEQFF
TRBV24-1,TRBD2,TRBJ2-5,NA,TGTGCCACCAGTGATATGAGCGGGGGGTCTGGAGAGACCCAGTACTTC,CATSDMSGGSGETQYF
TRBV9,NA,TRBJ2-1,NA,TGTGCCAGCAGCATGAGGTTCGCTGAGCAGTTCTTC,CASSMRFAEQFF
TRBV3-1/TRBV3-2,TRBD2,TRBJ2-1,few,TGTGCCAGCAGCCTCAGCGGGAGAACGAGGACCTACAATGAGCAGTTCTTC,CASSLSGRTRTYNEQFF
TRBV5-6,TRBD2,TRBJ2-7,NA,TGTGCCAGCAGCCGAGCGGGGCCGGTACCCTACGAGCAGTACTTC,CASSRAGPVPYEQYF
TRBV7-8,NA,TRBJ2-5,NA,TGTGCCAGCAGCTTATCCAGGGGGGCGGAGACCCAGTACTTC,CASSLSRGAETQYF
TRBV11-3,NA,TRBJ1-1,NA,TGTGCCAGCACCCCGAGGGGGTTGAACACTGAAGCTTTCTTT,CASTPRGLNTEAFF
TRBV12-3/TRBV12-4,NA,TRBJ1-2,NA,TGTGCCAGCAACCGGAGGGATCACTATGGCTACACCTTC,CASNRRDHYGYTF
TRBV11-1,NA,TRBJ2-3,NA,TGTGCCAGCAGCTTAGCAACCTACACAGATACGCAGTATTTT,CASSLATYTDTQYF
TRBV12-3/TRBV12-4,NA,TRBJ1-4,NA,TGTGCCAGCAGTTACAGGCTAAATGAAAAACTGTTTTTT,CASSYRLNEKLFF
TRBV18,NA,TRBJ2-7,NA,TGTGCCAGCTCAAACATCGACTACGAGCAGTACTTC,CASSNIDYEQYF
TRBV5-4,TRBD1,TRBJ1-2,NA,TGTGCCAGCAGCTTGGTTGACAGGGGCTATGGCTACACCTTC,CASSLVDRGYGYTF
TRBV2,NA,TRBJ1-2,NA,TGTGCCAGCAGTCCAACAGGGAATAGTGGCTACACCTTC,CASSPTGNSGYTF
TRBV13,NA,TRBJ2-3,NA,TGTGCCAGCAGCTCGGAAAACAGGGTTCGATGGTCAGATACGCAGTATTTT,CASSSENRVRWSDTQYF
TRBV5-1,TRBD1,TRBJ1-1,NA,TGCGCCAGCAGCTCTACAGGGGGCGCGGGGAACACTGAAGCTTTCTTT,CASSSTGGAGNTEAFF
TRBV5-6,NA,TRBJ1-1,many,TGTGCCAGCAGCTTAATCGATAGGACAGCCTGGGAGGCTTTCTTT,CASSLIDRTAWEAFF
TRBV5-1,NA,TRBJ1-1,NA,TGCGCCAGCAGCTTAGAGACGGCACTATTAAACACTGAAGCTTTCTTT,CASSLETALLNTEAFF
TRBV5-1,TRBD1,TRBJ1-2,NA,TGCGCCAGCAGCTTTGACAGGGCGGGCGGCTACACCTTC,CASSFDRAGGYTF
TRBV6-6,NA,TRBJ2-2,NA,TGTGCCAGCAGTTACTCTCCCAGGGCCGGGGAGCTGTTTTTT,CASSYSPRAGELFF
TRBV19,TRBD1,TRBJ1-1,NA,TGTGCCAGCCGAACAGGGGACACTGAAGCTTTCTTT,CASRTGDTEAFF
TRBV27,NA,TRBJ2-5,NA,TGTGCCAGCAGTTTAGGACAGCTAGGGCGAGAGACCCAGTACTTC,CASSLGQLGRETQYF
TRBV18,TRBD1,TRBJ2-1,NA,TGTGCCTCATTGGCTACAGGGGGCAGGTACAATGAGCAGTTCTTC,CASLATGGRYNEQFF
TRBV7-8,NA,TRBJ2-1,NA,TGTGCCAGCAGCTTATTTCCCCAATTTGGTAGCGGAAACTCCTACAATGAGCAGTTCTTC,CASSLFPQFGSGNSYNEQFF
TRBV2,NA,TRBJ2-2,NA,TGTGCCAGCAGTGAGGCAGGGGTCCACACCGGGGAGCTGTTTTTT,CASSEAGVHTGELFF
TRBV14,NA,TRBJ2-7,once,TGTGCCAGCAGCCAACTTTGGAGGGAACCCTTCTACGAGCAGTACTTC,CASSQLWREPFYEQYF
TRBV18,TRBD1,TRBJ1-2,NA,TGTGCCAGCTCACCAATTCGACAGGGAAGAATCTATGGCTACACCTTC,CASSPIRQGRIYGYTF